Sequencing of this T cell receptor (beta chain) was carried out in a study of human T cells and chemical hapten exposure. Study context: Patients, largely female, had alopecia areata, totalis or universalis.

Time point described: patch test 1, 2 weeks after DPC sensitization. Indicated treatment: therapeutic diphenylcyclopropenone sensitization with weekly scalp DPC. Alopecia patients, 18 to 70 years old and DPC-suitable, served as donors. TCRdb passed the RACE reads through MiXCR, listing each CDR3 protein once. Seen here are under 200,000 distinct CDR3 sequences, 13% to 15% observed once, and the top ten hold 1.5% to 2%. Per germline, CDR1 SQVTM and CDR2 ANQGSEA. This CDR3 is built from 14 residues. The V segment lost 1 base and the J segment 4 bases; nucleotides outside the gene matches: 6. The receptor's source is a woman aged 25 to 45 with alopecia areata. Some clones in this sample may be carry-over from other donors' samples. This sequence joins TRBV29-1 and TRBJ1-1; 7 bases map to TRBD1. The sequences come from whole blood, collected in connection with sensitization to the hapten diphenylcyclopropenone (DPC). The CDR3 nucleotides are TGCAGCGTTGAAGGTGAGGGGGCAGGCACTGAAGCTTTCTTT. It is translated as CSVEGEGAGTEAFF.